A single sample gave rise to the 23 T cell receptor beta chains below, sequenced in a study of cytomegalovirus exposure and HLA in healthy donors. Both 60 Vbeta primers and 13 Jbeta primers went into the PCR. Some clones are missing from TCRdb's copy, which holds only in-frame ones; the method was immunoSEQ multiplex PCR. The data show 95,000 to 100,000 clones, around 77% seen once. Input material: PBMCs. These receptor sequences come from a female donor in good health and CMV-seronegative.

Only a few counts were recorded for this clone. The rearrangement joins TRBV6-5 to TRBJ2-5; 9 positions agree with TRBD2. V lost 6 bases, J lost 5 bases, and 7 bases stayed unmatched. The CDR3 consists of 14 residues. Germline V gene data show CDR1 as MNHEY and CDR2 as SVGAGI. CDR3 nucleotides: TGTGCCAGCAGGGGAGCTAGCGGGGAGGAGACCCAGTACTTC. Its protein is CASRGASGEETQYF.

The rearrangement uses TRBV10-1 and TRBJ2-3; D gene ambiguous. The CDR3 runs to 14 residues. Germline V gene data show CDR1 as WNHNN and CDR2 as SYGVQD (reference sequence). Trimming took 0 bases from V and 4 from J, leaving 8 bases between them. CDR3 nucleotide sequence: TGCGCCAGCAGTGAGTCGCGGTTATCAGATACGCAGTATTTT. Protein sequence: CASSESRLSDTQYF.

DNA of the CDR3: TGTGCCAGCAGTTGGGGGGGGGCGTATGGCTACACCTTC. Residues: CASSWGGAYGYTF. The J gene is TRBJ1-2, the V gene TRBV6-5; D perhaps matches TRBD1 (6 bases). This CDR3 is built from 13 residues. V dropped 4 bases and J dropped 5 bases, with 11 bases sitting between them. The germline CDR1 and CDR2 sequences are MNHEY and SVGAGI.

The V gene is TRBV29-1, the J gene TRBJ2-7; TRBD2 agrees at 8 bases. Germline CDR1 SQVTM, CDR2 ANQGSEA. The V and J ends lost 4 bases and 5 bases, in that order; junction bases with no gene match: 13. CDR3 length equals 15 residues. The CDR3 spells CSVAGGGGLVDEQYF. CDR3 DNA sequence: TGCAGCGTTGCGGGGGGGGGTGGACTAGTCGACGAGCAGTACTTC.

The V and J genes are TRBV19 and TRBJ2-2; no firm D call. Trimming shortened V by 5 bases and J by 7 bases, and 8 bases separated the two germline ends. The CDR3 has 12 residues. CDR1 is LNHDA, CDR2 SQIVND, per germline (reference sequence). This chain's CDR3 is CASSGSIGELFF. The CDR3, as DNA: TGTGCCAGTAGTGGTAGCATCGGGGAGCTGTTTTTT.

This chain joins TRBV19 and TRBJ2-3, with TRBD1 identical over 8 bases. V shed 10 bases and J 8 bases; nucleotides not matched to a gene: 8. CDR1 is LNHDA, CDR2 SQIVND, per germline (reference sequence). The CDR3 is 12 residues long. CDR3 nucleotides: TGTGCCACCGACGCCCAGGGGGCTACGCAGTATTTT. As protein: CATDAQGATQYF.

The chain employs TRBV15 and TRBJ2-1, with a weak D call TRBD1 (6 bases). The CDR3 is 16 residues long. V lost 3 bases to trimming and J lost 3 bases, with 15 bases between them. Germline V gene data show CDR1 as LNHNV and CDR2 as YYDKDF (reference sequence). CDR3 DNA sequence: TGTGCCACCAGCAGGCTACAGGGTTTTGTCTACAATGAGCAGTTCTTC. Its protein product is CATSRLQGFVYNEQFF.

This chain links TRBV28 with TRBJ2-3; 8 nucleotides line up with TRBD1. Germline V gives CDR1 MDHEN, CDR2 SYDVKM. After removal of 3 bases from V and 2 bases from J, the junction contained 4 bases not matched to a gene. The CDR3 has 15 amino acids. The CDR3 region is CASSFEGQATDTQYF. CDR3 coding DNA: TGTGCCAGCAGTTTTGAGGGACAGGCCACAGATACGCAGTATTTT.

This chain uses TRBV6-6 with TRBJ2-7; weak D call: TRBD1 (6 bases). Per germline, CDR1 MNHNY and CDR2 SVGAGI (reference sequence). V was clipped by 0 bases and J by 5 bases, with 17 bases between them. The CDR3 spans 16 residues. CDR3 nucleotides: TGTGCCAGCAGTTACTCGAAAGGGACAATGTTCCACGAGCAGTACTTC. Translated, it gives CASSYSKGTMFHEQYF.

This rearrangement joins TRBV9 to TRBJ2-7; D perhaps matches TRBD2 (5 bases). The CDR3 sequence is 14 residues long. V lost 1 base and J lost 11, with 19 bases in between. CDR1 is SGDLS and CDR2 is YYNGEE in the germline V gene. CDR3 coding DNA: TGTGCCAGCAGCGTAACTAGTAACCCCTCCGTAAAGTACTTC. Amino acids: CASSVTSNPSVKYF.

As for this clone: The junction departs from germline at one end; a sequencing error may be responsible. The rearrangement joins TRBV7-9 to TRBJ2-7, with TRBD2 matching 13 bases. The CDR3 spans 15 residues. The germline gives CDR1 SEHNR, CDR2 FQNEAQ (reference sequence). As DNA, the CDR3 is TGTTCCAGCAGCCCTCTGGGACTAGCGGGATACGAGCAGTACTTC. Its protein product is CSSSPLGLAGYEQYF. Based on the CDR3 plus reference TRBV7-9 and TRBJ2-7, the full variable domain is DTGVSQNPRHKITKRGQNVTFRCDPISEHNRLYWYRQTLGQGPEFLTYFQNEAQLEKSRLLSDRFSAERPKGSFSTLEIQRTEQGDSAMYLCSSSPLGLAGYEQYFGPGTRLTVT.

J is TRBJ2-5 and V is TRBV27; 8 bases fit TRBD1. Trimming cost V 5 bases and J 1 base; bases outside gene matches: 6. Germline V lookup: CDR1 MNHEY, CDR2 SMNVEV (reference sequence). The CDR3 spans 15 residues. CDR3 nucleotides: TGTGCCAGCAGTCAGCTCGGACAGGGCCAAGAGACCCAGTACTTC. Amino acids: CASSQLGQGQETQYF.

The gene calls are TRBV28 and TRBJ2-7, with 7 bases identical to TRBD2. CDR1 and CDR2 from the germline V gene are MDHEN and SYDVKM. The trim removed 6 bases at V and 2 bases at J, leaving 7 bases unmatched. The CDR3 contains 14 residues. CDR3 in DNA: TGTGCCAGCAGCAAACTAGCGTTTACCTACGAGCAGTACTTC. This translates into CASSKLAFTYEQYF.

V gene TRBV6-4 combines with J gene TRBJ2-1; D may be TRBD2 (5 bases). Per germline, CDR1 MRHNA and CDR2 SNTAGT. The CDR3 length is 15 residues. The V and J ends lost 3 bases and 7 bases respectively, with 16 bases between them. The CDR3 loop is CASSESSVESNEQFF. Written as DNA, the CDR3 is TGTGCCAGCAGTGAGAGTAGCGTCGAATCTAATGAGCAGTTCTTC.

V gene TRBV19 combines with J gene TRBJ2-7; 11 bases map to TRBD1. V dropped 4 bases and J dropped 5; count of bases not matched to a gene: 4. Germline CDR1 reads LNHDA; CDR2 reads SQIVND (reference sequence). The CDR3 is 14 residues long. CDR3 residues: CASSTRDRGNEQYF. CDR3 in DNA: TGTGCCAGTAGTACCAGGGACAGGGGGAACGAGCAGTACTTC.

The J gene is TRBJ1-1, the V gene TRBV19; D remains unclear. The CDR3 has 14 residues. Germline V CDR1 and CDR2: LNHDA, SQIVND (reference sequence). Trimming took off 2 bases at V and 1 base at J, with 8 bases between the two ends. CDR3 protein: CASSIPRGNTEAFF. The CDR3 DNA follows: TGTGCCAGTAGTATACCACGAGGGAACACTGAAGCTTTCTTT.

V usage is TRBV11-3 and J usage is TRBJ2-1; D remains unclear. The CDR3 sequence is 17 residues long. Germline V gene sequence: CDR1 SGHNT, CDR2 YENEEA. With 0 bases removed from V and 1 base from J, the gap between germline ends came to 13 bases. The CDR3 DNA is TGTGCCAGCAGCTTAGATGGGCAACAGAATTCCTACAATGAGCAGTTCTTC. This translates into CASSLDGQQNSYNEQFF.

The V call is TRBV28, the J call TRBJ2-7, with unresolved D. Trimming removed 5 bases at V and 5 bases at J, with 13 bases between. The CDR3 covers 13 residues. CDR1 and CDR2 from the germline V gene are MDHEN and SYDVKM. Here the CDR3 reads CASSGTPTHEQYF. CDR3 sequence (DNA): TGTGCCAGCAGTGGTACTCCTACCCACGAGCAGTACTTC.

V usage is TRBV7-2 and J usage is TRBJ2-5; D possibly corresponds to TRBD1 (6 bases). This CDR3 region has 13 residues. Germline CDR1 is SGHTA and CDR2 is FQGNSA. Trimming cost V 4 bases and J 4 bases, with 10 bases left between them. CDR3: CASSSTGLETQYF. The CDR3 DNA is TGTGCCAGCAGCTCTACAGGGTTAGAGACCCAGTACTTC.

The rearrangement uses TRBV15 and TRBJ2-7, with D tentatively TRBD1 (5 bases). The germline V gene has CDR1 LNHNV and CDR2 YYDKDF (reference sequence). The CDR3 totals 15 residues. Trimming stripped 3 bases from V and 0 bases from J, with 12 bases between. Here the CDR3 reads CATSSRESGSYEQYF. DNA of the CDR3: TGTGCCACCAGCAGCAGGGAATCAGGCTCCTACGAGCAGTACTTC.

The gene calls are TRBV5-1 and TRBJ1-2, with 8 bases aligning to TRBD1. CDR3 length: 14 amino acids. The junction had 5 bases not matched to a gene; V was cut back by 0 bases and J by 7 bases. Germline lookup yields CDR1 SGHRS and CDR2 YFSETQ. The chain's CDR3 is CASSLGQGAGGYTF. Here the CDR3 DNA reads TGCGCCAGCAGCTTGGGCCAGGGGGCGGGTGGCTACACCTTC.

Only a few counts were recorded for this clone. V and J are TRBV11-3 and TRBJ2-7, with TRBD2 matching over 7 bases. The germline gives CDR1 SGHNT, CDR2 YENEEA. The CDR3 is made up of 16 amino acids. The V segment lost 1 base and the J segment 3 bases; nucleotides outside the gene matches: 9. CDR3 region: CASSLGGGWSGYEQYF. The CDR3 region has the DNA TGTGCCAGCAGCTTAGGGGGGGGGTGGAGCGGCTACGAGCAGTACTTC.

The CDR3 protein is CASGLAGREQYF. DNA of the CDR3: TGTGCCAGCGGGCTAGCGGGACGGGAGCAGTACTTC. This chain connects TRBV28 to TRBJ2-7; 9 nucleotides align to TRBD2. CDR3 length: 12 residues. From germline, CDR1 is MDHEN and CDR2 SYDVKM. V was pared by 8 bases and J by 7 bases, with 6 bases of the junction left unmatched.